This record covers a single TCR beta chain. Germline V gene data show CDR1 as SGHTA and CDR2 as FQGNSA. CDR3 length: 13 residues. Trimming removed 6 bases from V and 1 base from J, with 7 bases in between. This specimen belongs to a study of CD8+ T cells in alopecia areata. cDNA prepared by RNA extraction and subsequent reverse transcription served as the template for sequencing. The protocol was immunoSEQ multiplex PCR, while the TCRdb copy is restricted to in-frame clones and leaves out a portion. The sample has nearly 95,000 clones, about 70% seen once. Treatment described: oral pan-JAK inhibitor, 5-10 mg twice daily.

The chain joins TRBV7-2 to TRBJ1-5; D gene unclear. The sample consisted of CD8+ T cells sorted from blood, taken around week 44, from a patient treated with tofacitinib. This TCR was recovered from a human donor with alopecia areata. CDR3 sequence: CASSRESNQPQHF. CDR3 DNA sequence: TGTGCCAGCAGTAGGGAGAGCAATCAGCCCCAGCATTTT.